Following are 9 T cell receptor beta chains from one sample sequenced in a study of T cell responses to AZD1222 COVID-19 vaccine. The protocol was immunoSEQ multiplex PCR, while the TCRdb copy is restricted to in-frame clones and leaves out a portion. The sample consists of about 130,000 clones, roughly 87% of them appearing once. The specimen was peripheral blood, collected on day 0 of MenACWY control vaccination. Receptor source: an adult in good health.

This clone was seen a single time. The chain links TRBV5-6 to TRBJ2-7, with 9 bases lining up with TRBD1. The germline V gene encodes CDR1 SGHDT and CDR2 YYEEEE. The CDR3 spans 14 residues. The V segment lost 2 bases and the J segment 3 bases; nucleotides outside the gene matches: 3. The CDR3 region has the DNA TGTGCCAGCAGCTTCGGGACAGGGAGCTACGAGCAGTACTTC. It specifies CASSFGTGSYEQYF.

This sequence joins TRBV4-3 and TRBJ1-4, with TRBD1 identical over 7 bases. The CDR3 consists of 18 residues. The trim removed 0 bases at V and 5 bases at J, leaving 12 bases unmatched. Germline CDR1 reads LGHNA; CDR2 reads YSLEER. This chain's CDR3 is CASSQDLIAGQPNEKLFF. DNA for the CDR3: TGCGCCAGCAGCCAAGATTTGATTGCGGGACAGCCAAATGAAAAACTGTTTTTT.

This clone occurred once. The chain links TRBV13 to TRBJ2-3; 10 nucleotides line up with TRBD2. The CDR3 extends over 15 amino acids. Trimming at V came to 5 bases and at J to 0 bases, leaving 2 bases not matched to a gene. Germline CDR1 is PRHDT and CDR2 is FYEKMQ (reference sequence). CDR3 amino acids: CASSPSGGSTDTQYF. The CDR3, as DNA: TGTGCCAGCAGCCCTAGCGGGGGAAGCACAGATACGCAGTATTTT.

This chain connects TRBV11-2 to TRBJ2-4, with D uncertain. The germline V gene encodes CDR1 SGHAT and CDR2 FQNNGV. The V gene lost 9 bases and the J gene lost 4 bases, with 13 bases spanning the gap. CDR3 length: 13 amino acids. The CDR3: CASKLDRKNIQYF. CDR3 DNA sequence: TGTGCCAGTAAGCTTGATAGAAAAAACATTCAGTACTTC.

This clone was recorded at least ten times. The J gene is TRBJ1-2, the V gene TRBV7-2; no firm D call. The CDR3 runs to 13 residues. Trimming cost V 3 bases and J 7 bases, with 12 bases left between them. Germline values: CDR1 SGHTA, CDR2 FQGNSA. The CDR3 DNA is TGTGCCAGCAGCTTCTCGAGCGGGAGTGGCTACACCTTC. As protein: CASSFSSGSGYTF.

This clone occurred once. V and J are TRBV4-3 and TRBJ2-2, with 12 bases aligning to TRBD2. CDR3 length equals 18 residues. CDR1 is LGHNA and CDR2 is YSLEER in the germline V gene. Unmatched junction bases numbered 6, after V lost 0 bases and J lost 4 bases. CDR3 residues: CASSQDPSGGARTGELFF. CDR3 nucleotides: TGCGCCAGCAGCCAAGATCCTAGCGGGGGGGCCCGCACCGGGGAGCTGTTTTTT.

The CDR3 DNA sequence: TGTGCCAGCAGACCCAATAGCGGAGGTGCCTACGAGCAGTACTTC. Translated: CASRPNSGGAYEQYF. The chain is built from TRBV28 and TRBJ2-7; weak D call: TRBD2 (6 bases). There are 15 residues in the CDR3. V was pared by 6 bases and J by 2 bases, with 17 bases between. Germline V gene sequence: CDR1 MDHEN, CDR2 SYDVKM. Full variable domain (outside the CDR3, taken from reference TRBV28 and TRBJ2-7): DVKVTQSSRYLVKRTGEKVFLECVQDMDHENMFWYRQDPGLGLRLIYFSYDVKMKEKGDIPEGYSVSREKKERFSLILESASTNQTSMYLCASRPNSGGAYEQYFGPGTRLTVT.

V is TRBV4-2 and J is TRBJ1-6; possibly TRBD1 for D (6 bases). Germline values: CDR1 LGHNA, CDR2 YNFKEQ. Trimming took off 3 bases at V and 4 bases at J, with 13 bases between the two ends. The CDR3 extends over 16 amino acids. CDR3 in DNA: TGTGCCAGCAGCCAGGTAGGGGGGATGTATAATTCACCCCTCCACTTT. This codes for CASSQVGGMYNSPLHF.

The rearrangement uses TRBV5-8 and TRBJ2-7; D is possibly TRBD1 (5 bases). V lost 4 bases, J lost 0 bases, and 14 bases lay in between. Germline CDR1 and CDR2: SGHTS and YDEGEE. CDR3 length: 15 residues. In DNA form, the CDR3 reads TGTGCCAGCAGCAGGGGTTCGGCGAACTCCTACGAGCAGTACTTC. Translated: CASSRGSANSYEQYF.